These 15 T cell receptor beta chains share one sample of origin, sequenced in a study of blood T cell repertoires in COVID-19. Sequenced by immunoSEQ multiplex PCR; TCRdb stores in-frame clones only, minus some. The sample contains under 250,000 clones, 70% to 90% of which appear only once. The sample consisted of PBMCs or T cells enriched from blood (not recorded which). All receptors come from a man younger than 40 who had recovered from COVID-19.

A remark on this clone: The sample has other DNA sequences that encode this CDR3 too. This chain links TRBV24-1 with TRBJ2-5; 7 bases are a match to TRBD1. V dropped 4 bases and J dropped 1; count of bases not matched to a gene: 5. The V gene's germline CDR1 is KGHDR and CDR2 SFDVKD. The CDR3 spans 15 residues. The CDR3 nucleotides are TGTGCCACCAGTGACAAGACAGGGAGCCAAGAGACCCAGTACTTC. It specifies CATSDKTGSQETQYF.

The rearrangement joins TRBV7-9 to TRBJ1-1, with TRBD1 matching over 10 bases. Germline values: CDR1 SEHNR, CDR2 FQNEAQ (reference sequence). V shed 3 bases, J shed 4 bases, and the junction held 5 bases outside the gene matches. The CDR3 has 15 amino acids. DNA of the CDR3: TGTGCCAGCAGCTTGCGGGACAGGGGTTTCACTGAAGCTTTCTTT. Translated, it gives CASSLRDRGFTEAFF.

The rearrangement joins TRBV2 to TRBJ2-1, with a weak D call TRBD2 (5 bases). CDR1 and CDR2 from the germline V gene are SNHLY and FYNNEI. Trimming took 5 bases from V and 5 from J, leaving 22 bases between them. This CDR3 spans 17 amino acids. Here the CDR3 reads CASSYLFTESLDNEQFF. Here the CDR3 DNA reads TGTGCCAGCAGTTACTTATTTACTGAGTCACTAGACAATGAGCAGTTCTTC. The variable domain in full, completed from reference TRBV2 and TRBJ2-1, reads EPEVTQTPSHQVTQMGQEVILRCVPISNHLYFYWYRQILGQKVEFLVSFYNNEISEKSEIFDDQFSVERPDGSNFTLKIRSTKLEDSAMYFCASSYLFTESLDNEQFFGPGTRLTVL.

The chain combines TRBV19 with TRBJ1-2; D remains ambiguous. The V gene lost 3 bases and the J gene lost 7 bases, with 18 bases spanning the gap. Germline V gene lookup returns CDR1 LNHDA and CDR2 SQIVND (reference sequence). The CDR3 consists of 15 residues. The DNA of the CDR3 is TGTGCCAGTAGTATTTACAGCCCCTCCGCCCCTGGCTACACCTTC. Translating it yields CASSIYSPSAPGYTF.

The rearrangement links TRBV19 to TRBJ1-6, with D uncertain. This CDR3 has 12 amino acids. V lost 7 bases to trimming and J lost 7 bases, with 8 bases between them. Germline CDR1 and CDR2: LNHDA and SQIVND (reference sequence). CDR3 in amino acids: CASNLANSPLHF. DNA of the CDR3: TGTGCCAGTAATCTAGCCAATTCACCCCTCCACTTT.

The rearrangement uses TRBV24-1 and TRBJ1-4; 11 nucleotides line up with TRBD1. Looked up from germline, CDR1 is KGHDR and CDR2 is SFDVKD. The CDR3 runs to 13 residues. V gave up 7 bases and J gave up 7 bases; unmatched junction bases: 1. CDR3 sequence reads: CATSGTGGEKLFF. The CDR3 nucleotides read TGTGCCACCAGCGGGACAGGGGGTGAAAAACTGTTTTTT.

The table lists this clone with a count of one. The chain combines TRBV19 with TRBJ2-3; 9 nucleotides agree with TRBD2. Trimming cost V 3 bases and J 2 bases; bases outside gene matches: 3. CDR1 LNHDA and CDR2 SQIVND come from the germline V gene (reference sequence). The CDR3 sequence is 15 residues long. CDR3 residues: CASSIPSGTTDTQYF. The CDR3 nucleotides are TGTGCCAGTAGTATCCCTAGCGGGACCACAGATACGCAGTATTTT. Combining the CDR3 with reference TRBV19 and TRBJ2-3 gives the whole variable domain DGGITQSPKYLFRKEGQNVTLSCEQNLNHDAMYWYRQDPGQGLRLIYYSQIVNDFQKGDIAEGYSVSREKKESFPLTVTSAQKNPTAFYLCASSIPSGTTDTQYFGPGTRLTVL.

The chain has TRBV13 and TRBJ1-3; no clear D gene. Germline V gives CDR1 PRHDT, CDR2 FYEKMQ (reference sequence). V shed 0 bases and J shed 0 bases, with 6 bases lying between them. This CDR3 has 15 residues. The CDR3 region has the DNA TGTGCCAGCAGCTTAGGACAGAGCTCTGGAAACACCATATATTTT. Encoded protein: CASSLGQSSGNTIYF.

V usage is TRBV10-2 and J usage is TRBJ2-7; 10 bases align to TRBD2. Germline CDR1 is WSHSY and CDR2 is SAAADI. The CDR3 extends over 13 amino acids. The ends lost 6 bases at V and 4 bases at J; junction bases unmatched: 3. For the CDR3, the DNA is TGCGCCAGCAGAACGGGACTAGCGTACGAGCAGTACTTC. Translating it yields CASRTGLAYEQYF.

CDR3 loop: CASSPRDREDGYTF. Here the CDR3 DNA reads TGTGCCAGCAGCCCGCGGGACAGGGAGGACGGCTACACCTTC. The chain uses TRBV7-9 and TRBJ1-2, with 9 bases matching TRBD1. CDR3 length equals 14 residues. V shed 5 bases, J shed 8 bases, and the junction held 9 bases outside the gene matches. The germline V gene encodes CDR1 SEHNR and CDR2 FQNEAQ (reference sequence).

Regarding this clone: Other DNA sequences in the sample encode the same CDR3. V and J are TRBV27 and TRBJ1-5; no clear D. Per germline, CDR1 MNHEY and CDR2 SMNVEV (reference sequence). The CDR3 length is 13 residues. The V end lost 3 bases, the J end lost 4 bases, and 7 bases lay between the germline ends. CDR3 DNA sequence: TGTGCCAGCAGTTTCTCGGGGAATCAGCCCCAGCATTTT. This encodes CASSFSGNQPQHF.

The chain links TRBV29-1 to TRBJ1-1, with D tentatively TRBD1 (5 bases). V was pared by 3 bases and J by 1 base, with 9 bases between. The germline V gene encodes CDR1 SQVTM and CDR2 ANQGSEA. This CDR3 has 13 amino acids. CDR3 sequence reads: CSVEDTGNTEAFF. CDR3 in DNA: TGCAGCGTTGAGGACACAGGGAACACTGAAGCTTTCTTT. The full variable domain, with the rest looked up from reference TRBV29-1 and TRBJ1-1, is SAVISQKPSRDICQRGTSLTIQCQVDSQVTMMFWYRQQPGQSLTLIATANQGSEATYESGFVIDKFPISRPNLTFSTLTVSNMSPEDSSIYLCSVEDTGNTEAFFGQGTRLTVV.

The table lists this clone with a count of one. The rearrangement uses TRBV5-1 and TRBJ2-7; 12 bases fit TRBD2. V was clipped by 4 bases and J by 0 bases; unmatched bases: 2. Per germline, CDR1 SGHRS and CDR2 YFSETQ. The CDR3 covers 15 residues. Written as DNA, the CDR3 is TGCGCCAGCAGCGAGGGACTAGCGGGCTCCTACGAGCAGTACTTC. Protein sequence: CASSEGLAGSYEQYF.

The chain joins TRBV7-9 to TRBJ1-2, with 10 bases identical to TRBD1. V lost 5 bases and J lost 8; bases outside the gene matches: 11. Germline CDR1 and CDR2: SEHNR and FQNEAQ (reference sequence). The CDR3 sequence is 15 residues long. CDR3 DNA sequence: TGTGCCAGCAGCCTTCCATTGACAGGGGGCCGAGGCTACACCTTC. Amino acids: CASSLPLTGGRGYTF.

This chain joins TRBV6-5 and TRBJ2-7, with 9 nucleotides matching TRBD1. Per germline, CDR1 MNHEY and CDR2 SVGAGI. The CDR3 runs to 16 residues. V lost 2 bases, J lost 1 base, and 6 bases stayed unmatched. CDR3 nucleotide sequence: TGTGCCAGCAGTTACACCTCCGGGACAGGGTCCTACGAGCAGTACTTC. It specifies CASSYTSGTGSYEQYF.